This note documents a single T cell receptor (beta chain) sequence. Its antigen is as yet unknown. Between the trimmed V and J ends, which lost 3 bases and 0 bases, there was a span of 11 bases. The length of the CDR3 is 15 residues. Germline values: CDR1 SGHTA, CDR2 FQGNSA. Sequencing used immunoSEQ multiplex PCR; TCRdb keeps in-frame clones, though not all of them. The table has over 60,000 clones, about four fifths seen once. This sample is part of a study of T cell repertoires and HLA-DP antigens. Study context: Alloreactive CD4+ T cells targeted HLA-DP on transduced HeLa.

Sample: CD4+ T cells from PBMCs. This TCR was recovered from a man aged 60-69 years in good health and CMV-seronegative. This chain joins TRBV7-2 and TRBJ1-2, with a weak D call TRBD1 (6 bases). The CDR3 region has the DNA TGTGCCAGCAGCTTTCAAGGGGGGGCTAACTATGGCTACACCTTC. Translation gives CASSFQGGANYGYTF.